This passage covers 12 T cell receptor beta chains from one sample sequenced in a study of blood T cell repertoires in COVID-19. Repertoires were generated with immunoSEQ multiplex PCR, while TCRdb's copy carries only in-frame clones and drops some. This table has 310,000 or so clones, about 82% appearing once. The specimen was peripheral blood. These receptors were obtained from a woman between 45 and 60 years old with acute or convalescent COVID-19.

This chain links TRBV9 with TRBJ2-1; 16 bases fit TRBD2. The CDR3 covers 18 residues. Trimming at V came to 0 bases and at J to 7 bases, leaving 7 bases not matched to a gene. Germline lookup yields CDR1 SGDLS and CDR2 YYNGEE. The CDR3 coding sequence is TGTGCCAGCAGCGTAGGATCTCCGGGACTAGCGGGAGGGAATGAGCAGTTCTTC. Amino acid sequence: CASSVGSPGLAGGNEQFF.

The rearrangement uses TRBV28 and TRBJ1-6; D is undetermined. The CDR3 covers 12 residues. Germline CDR1 and CDR2: MDHEN and SYDVKM. V lost 6 bases to trimming and J lost 8 bases, with 8 bases between them. CDR3 DNA sequence: TGTGCCAGCAGACGGGGTGATTCACCCCTCCACTTT. Residues: CASRRGDSPLHF.

The chain carries TRBV18 and TRBJ1-5; TRBD1 agrees at 8 bases. Trimming took 6 bases from V and 0 from J; bases not matched to a gene: 7. Germline CDR1 KGHSH, CDR2 LQKENI. This CDR3 spans 16 amino acids. The CDR3 reads CASSPPGGRSNQPQHF. As DNA, the CDR3 is TGTGCCAGCTCTCCGCCAGGGGGCCGTAGCAATCAGCCCCAGCATTTT.

Only one count was recorded for this clone. The gene calls are TRBV6-5 and TRBJ2-1, with 8 bases fitting TRBD1. The germline gives CDR1 MNHEY, CDR2 SVGAGI. V was clipped by 0 bases and J by 6 bases; unmatched bases: 4. The CDR3 is made up of 15 amino acids. As DNA, the CDR3 is TGTGCCAGCAGTTACTCCGGACAGGGCTTCAATGAGCAGTTCTTC. This gives the protein CASSYSGQGFNEQFF.

The V gene is TRBV29-1, the J gene TRBJ2-3, with 7 bases fitting TRBD2. The germline V gene encodes CDR1 SQVTM and CDR2 ANQGSEA. The J segment lost 0 bases and the V segment lost 5 bases, leaving 5 bases of the junction unmatched. The CDR3 runs 14 residues. Written as DNA, the CDR3 is TGCAGCGTTCTAGCGGACCCTAGCACAGATACGCAGTATTTT. Its protein product is CSVLADPSTDTQYF.

The chain has TRBV2 and TRBJ1-1; 10 bases are shared with TRBD1. Germline V gene lookup returns CDR1 SNHLY and CDR2 FYNNEI. This CDR3 has 14 amino acids. V gave up 3 bases and J gave up 5 bases; unmatched junction bases: 3. CDR3 loop: CASSDRTGGTEAFF. The DNA of the CDR3 is TGTGCCAGCAGTGACCGGACAGGGGGAACTGAAGCTTTCTTT.

This clone showed up just a few times. The V gene is TRBV19, the J gene TRBJ1-2; a possible D gene is TRBD1 (5 bases). The V end was cut by 2 bases, the J end by 4 bases, with 14 bases between. The CDR3 totals 15 residues. In germline, CDR1 is LNHDA, CDR2 SQIVND (reference sequence). CDR3 sequence: CASSIYRSRVYGYTF. Written as DNA, the CDR3 is TGTGCCAGTAGTATATACAGGAGTCGGGTCTATGGCTACACCTTC.

V usage is TRBV28 and J usage is TRBJ2-7; 8 bases are shared with TRBD2. The CDR3 is 14 residues long. CDR1 and CDR2 (germline): MDHEN, SYDVKM. Unmatched junction bases numbered 7, after V lost 6 bases and J lost 3 bases. CDR3 sequence: CASREAGAFYEQYF. CDR3 bases: TGTGCCAGCAGGGAAGCGGGAGCCTTCTACGAGCAGTACTTC.

The rearrangement uses TRBV5-6 and TRBJ2-7; weak D call: TRBD2 (6 bases). Per the germline V gene, CDR1 is SGHDT and CDR2 is YYEEEE. CDR3 size: 13 residues. V shed 0 bases and J shed 4 bases, with 8 bases lying between them. The CDR3 sequence: CASSLGAGYEQYF. The CDR3, as DNA: TGTGCCAGCAGCTTGGGGGCGGGATACGAGCAGTACTTC. Full variable domain (outside the CDR3, taken from reference TRBV5-6 and TRBJ2-7): DAGVTQSPTHLIKTRGQQVTLRCSPKSGHDTVSWYQQALGQGPQFIFQYYEEEERQRGNFPDRFSGHQFPNYSSELNVNALLLGDSALYLCASSLGAGYEQYFGPGTRLTVT.

The rearrangement links TRBV19 to TRBJ1-5, with no clear D. Germline V lookup: CDR1 LNHDA, CDR2 SQIVND (reference sequence). Trimming removed 5 bases at V and 0 bases at J, with 14 bases between. This CDR3 is built from 16 residues. As DNA, the CDR3 is TGTGCCAGTAGTGACGCCGGGAGGCCTAGCAATCAGCCCCAGCATTTT. Its translation is CASSDAGRPSNQPQHF.

The V gene is TRBV7-2, the J gene TRBJ2-5; 7 nucleotides agree with TRBD2. The CDR3 runs 14 residues. With V trimmed by 3 bases and J by 5 bases, 6 bases remained unmatched. The germline CDR1 and CDR2 sequences are SGHTA and FQGNSA. The CDR3 reads CASSLGGRRETQYF. CDR3 DNA sequence: TGTGCCAGCAGCTTGGGGGGGAGGAGGGAGACCCAGTACTTC. Supplemented by reference TRBV7-2 and TRBJ2-5, the full variable domain reads GAGVSQSPSNKVTEKGKDVELRCDPISGHTALYWYRQSLGQGLEFLIYFQGNSAPDKSGLPSDRFSAERTGGSVSTLTIQRTQQEDSAVYLCASSLGGRRETQYFGPGTRLLVL.

V is TRBV29-1 and J is TRBJ1-2, with 9 bases lining up with TRBD1. The V gene's germline CDR1 is SQVTM and CDR2 ANQGSEA. This CDR3 has 14 residues. Trimming took 7 bases from V and 6 from J; bases not matched to a gene: 12. The CDR3 DNA reads TGCAGCGATTGGGCGGGACAGGGAGTGGATGGCTACACCTTC. Translated, it gives CSDWAGQGVDGYTF.